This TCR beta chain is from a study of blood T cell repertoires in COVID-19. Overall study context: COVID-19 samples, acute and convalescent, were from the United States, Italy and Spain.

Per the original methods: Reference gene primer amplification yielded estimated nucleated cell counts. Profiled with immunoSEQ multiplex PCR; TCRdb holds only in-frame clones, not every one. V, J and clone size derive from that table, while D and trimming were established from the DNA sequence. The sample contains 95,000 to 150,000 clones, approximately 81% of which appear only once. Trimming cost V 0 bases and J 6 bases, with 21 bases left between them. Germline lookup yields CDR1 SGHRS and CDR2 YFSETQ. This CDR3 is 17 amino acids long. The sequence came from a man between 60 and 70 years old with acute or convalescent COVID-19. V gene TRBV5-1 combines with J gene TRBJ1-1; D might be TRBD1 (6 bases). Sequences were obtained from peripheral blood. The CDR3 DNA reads TGCGCCAGCAGCTTGGAGGGACATCCCGGGCCGCCCGCTGAAGCTTTCTTT. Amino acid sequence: CASSLEGHPGPPAEAFF.